The 7 T cell receptor beta chains in this list originate from one sample, sequenced in a study of T cells after yellow fever vaccination. From the 5' RACE reads, TCRdb called clonotypes with MiXCR, one entry per CDR3 protein. The profile shows 400,000 or so distinct CDR3 sequences, roughly 11% of them singletons. The specimen was PBMCs, collected on the day of the first yellow fever vaccination. All receptors derive from a young man who received the YFV17D yellow fever vaccine.

This clonotype was seen a few times. The chain uses TRBV19 and TRBJ1-5; D is undetermined. Germline values: CDR1 LNHDA, CDR2 SQIVND (reference sequence). Trimming cost V 2 bases and J 0 bases, with 8 bases left between them. This CDR3 is built from 15 residues. Here the CDR3 DNA reads TGTGCCAGTAGTATAACAGCGCATAGCAATCAGCCCCAGCATTTT. Protein: CASSITAHSNQPQHF.

CDR3 coding DNA: TGCAGCGTTGAGGCGGGGGGGCCTGGGAATGAGCAGTTCTTC. Its translation is CSVEAGGPGNEQFF. The J gene is TRBJ2-1, the V gene TRBV29-1; 9 nucleotides line up with TRBD2. Per germline, CDR1 SQVTM and CDR2 ANQGSEA. This CDR3 is 14 amino acids long. The trim removed 3 bases at V and 7 bases at J, leaving 7 bases unmatched.

The sample holds many counts of this clonotype. This chain connects TRBV29-1 to TRBJ1-1; D gene unclear. Germline CDR1 SQVTM, CDR2 ANQGSEA. Trimming cost V 4 bases and J 0 bases, with 6 bases left between them. This CDR3 is built from 12 residues. This CDR3 is CSVGSMNTEAFF. The CDR3 bases are TGCAGCGTTGGGAGCATGAACACTGAAGCTTTCTTT. Full variable domain (rest looked up from reference TRBV29-1 and TRBJ1-1): SAVISQKPSRDICQRGTSLTIQCQVDSQVTMMFWYRQQPGQSLTLIATANQGSEATYESGFVIDKFPISRPNLTFSTLTVSNMSPEDSSIYLCSVGSMNTEAFFGQGTRLTVV.

This clonotype showed up just a few times. The chain employs TRBV3-1 and TRBJ2-5, with 8 nucleotides matching TRBD2. V lost 1 base to trimming and J lost 5 bases; unmatched junction nucleotides: 6. This CDR3 spans 15 amino acids. CDR1 is LGHDT and CDR2 is YNNKEL in the germline V gene (reference sequence). This chain's CDR3 is CASSQAPGGRETQYF. The CDR3 coding sequence is TGTGCCAGCAGCCAAGCCCCGGGGGGGCGGGAGACCCAGTACTTC.

In this sample, this clonotype turned up a few times. The chain uses TRBV9 and TRBJ1-3; possible D gene TRBD1, 6 bases. The length of the CDR3 is 16 residues. V lost 3 bases and J 0 bases, leaving 13 bases between the germline ends. Germline V lookup: CDR1 SGDLS, CDR2 YYNGEE. The chain's CDR3 is CASSGNRVISGNTIYF. The CDR3 nucleotides are TGTGCCAGCAGCGGCAACAGGGTCATCTCTGGAAACACCATATATTTT.

The chain couples TRBV4-3 to TRBJ2-6, with D possibly TRBD2 on 5 matching bases. V lost 5 bases to trimming and J lost 2 bases, with 16 bases between them. There are 17 residues in the CDR3. Germline values: CDR1 LGHNA, CDR2 YSLEER. The CDR3 DNA is TGCGCCAGCAGCGATCCCAACGCGGGCGCTGGGGCCAACGTCCTGACTTTC. This sequence encodes CASSDPNAGAGANVLTF.

The chain couples TRBV20-1 to TRBJ1-1, with 7 bases lining up with TRBD1. Looked up from germline, CDR1 is DFQATT and CDR2 is SNEGSKA (reference sequence). This CDR3 is built from 15 residues. The trim removed 2 bases at V and 2 bases at J, leaving 8 bases unmatched. The CDR3 bases are TGCAGTGCTAGACTGGCGGGACAGATTAACACTGAAGCTTTCTTT. Protein sequence: CSARLAGQINTEAFF.